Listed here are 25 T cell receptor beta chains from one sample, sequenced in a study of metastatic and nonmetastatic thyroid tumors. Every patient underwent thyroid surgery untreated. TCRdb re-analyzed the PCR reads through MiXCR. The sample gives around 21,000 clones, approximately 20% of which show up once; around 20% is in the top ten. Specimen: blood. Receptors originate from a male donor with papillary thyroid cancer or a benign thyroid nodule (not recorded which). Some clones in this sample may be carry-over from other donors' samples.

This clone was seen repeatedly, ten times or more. The CDR3 region is CASSLASASLLNTEAFF. The CDR3 bases are TGTGCCAGCAGCTTAGCGTCGGCCAGCCTTTTGAACACTGAAGCTTTCTTT. The chain joins TRBV7-2 to TRBJ1-1; D gene uncertain. CDR1 and CDR2 from the germline V gene are SGHTA and FQGNSA. CDR3 length: 17 residues. Trimming left V 0 bases short and J 0 bases short, with 14 bases between. The variable domain in full, with the rest retrieved from reference TRBV7-2 and TRBJ1-1, is GAGVSQSPSNKVTEKGKDVELRCDPISGHTALYWYRQSLGQGLEFLIYFQGNSAPDKSGLPSDRFSAERTGGSVSTLTIQRTQQEDSAVYLCASSLASASLLNTEAFFGQGTRLTVV.

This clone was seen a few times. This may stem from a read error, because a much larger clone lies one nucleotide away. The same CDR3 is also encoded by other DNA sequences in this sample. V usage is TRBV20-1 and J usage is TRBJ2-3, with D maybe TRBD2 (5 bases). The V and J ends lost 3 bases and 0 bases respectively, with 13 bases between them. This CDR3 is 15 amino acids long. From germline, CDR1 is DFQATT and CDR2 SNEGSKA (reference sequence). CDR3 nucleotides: TGCAGTGCTAGCCCGCTAGCCCCGAGCACAGATACGCAGTATTTT. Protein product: CSASPLAPSTDTQYF.

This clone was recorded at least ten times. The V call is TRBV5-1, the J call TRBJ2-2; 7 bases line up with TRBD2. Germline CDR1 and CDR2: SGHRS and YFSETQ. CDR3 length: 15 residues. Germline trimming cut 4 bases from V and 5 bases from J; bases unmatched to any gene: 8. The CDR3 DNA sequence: TGCGCCAGCAGCCCCGGGGAGGGTCGAACCGGGGAGCTGTTTTTT. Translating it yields CASSPGEGRTGELFF.

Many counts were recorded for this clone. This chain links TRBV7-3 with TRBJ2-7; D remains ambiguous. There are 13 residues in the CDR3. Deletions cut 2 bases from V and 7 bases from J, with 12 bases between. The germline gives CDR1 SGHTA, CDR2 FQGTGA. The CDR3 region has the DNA TGTGCCAGCAGCTTATTTGGTTCCCCGGAGCAGTACTTC. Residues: CASSLFGSPEQYF.

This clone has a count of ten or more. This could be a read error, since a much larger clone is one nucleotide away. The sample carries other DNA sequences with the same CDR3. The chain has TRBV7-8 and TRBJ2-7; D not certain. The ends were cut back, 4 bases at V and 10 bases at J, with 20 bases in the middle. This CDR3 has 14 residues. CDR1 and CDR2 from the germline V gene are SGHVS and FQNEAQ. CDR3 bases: TGTGCCAGCAGCTCTACCTTCGGAAACTGGGAACAGTACTTC. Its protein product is CASSSTFGNWEQYF.

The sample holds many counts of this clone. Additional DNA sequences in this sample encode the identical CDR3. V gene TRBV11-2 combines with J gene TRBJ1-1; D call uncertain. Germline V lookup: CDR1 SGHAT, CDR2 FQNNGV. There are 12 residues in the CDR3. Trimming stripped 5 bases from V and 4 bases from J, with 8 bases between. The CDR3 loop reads CASSPVSTEAFF. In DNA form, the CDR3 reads TGTGCCAGCAGCCCTGTTTCCACTGAAGCTTTCTTT.

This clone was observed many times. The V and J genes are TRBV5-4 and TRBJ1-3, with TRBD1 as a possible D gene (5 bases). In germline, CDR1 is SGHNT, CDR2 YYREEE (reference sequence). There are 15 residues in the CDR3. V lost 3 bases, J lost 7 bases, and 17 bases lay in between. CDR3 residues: CASSSDAGLANTIYF. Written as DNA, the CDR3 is TGTGCCAGCAGCTCTGACGCAGGGTTAGCGAACACCATATATTTT. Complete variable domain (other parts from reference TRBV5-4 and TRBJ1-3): ETGVTQSPTHLIKTRGQQVTLRCSSQSGHNTVSWYQQALGQGPQFIFQYYREEENGRGNFPPRFSGLQFPNYSSELNVNALELDDSALYLCASSSDAGLANTIYFGEGSWLTVV.

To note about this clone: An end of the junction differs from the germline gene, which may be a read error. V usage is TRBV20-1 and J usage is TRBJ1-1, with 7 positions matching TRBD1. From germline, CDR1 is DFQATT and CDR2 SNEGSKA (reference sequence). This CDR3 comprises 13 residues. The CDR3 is CSARGTVNTEDLF. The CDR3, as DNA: TGCAGTGCTAGGGGGACAGTGAACACTGAAGATTTATTT.

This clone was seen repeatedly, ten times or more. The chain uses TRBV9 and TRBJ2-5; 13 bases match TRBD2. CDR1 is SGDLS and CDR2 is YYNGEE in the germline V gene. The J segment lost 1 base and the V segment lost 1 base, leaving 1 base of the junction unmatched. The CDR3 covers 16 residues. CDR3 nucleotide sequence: TGTGCCAGCAGCGTAACTAGCGGGGGGGCCCAAGAGACCCAGTACTTC. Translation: CASSVTSGGAQETQYF.

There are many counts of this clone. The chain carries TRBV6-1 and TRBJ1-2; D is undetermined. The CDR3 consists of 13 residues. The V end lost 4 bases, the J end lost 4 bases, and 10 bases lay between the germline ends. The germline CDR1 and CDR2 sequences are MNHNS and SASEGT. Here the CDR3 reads CASSVQRLYGYTF. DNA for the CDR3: TGTGCCAGCAGTGTTCAGAGACTCTATGGCTACACCTTC.

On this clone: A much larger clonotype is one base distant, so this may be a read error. The CDR3 sequence is CASSFAGGPDTQYF. The CDR3 nucleotides are TGTGCCAGCAGTTTCGCGGGAGGGCCAGATACGCAGTATTTT. The gene calls are TRBV27 and TRBJ2-3, with 9 bases matching TRBD2. After removal of 3 bases from V and 4 bases from J, the junction contained 2 bases not matched to a gene. This CDR3 spans 14 amino acids. Germline CDR1 and CDR2: MNHEY and SMNVEV (reference sequence).

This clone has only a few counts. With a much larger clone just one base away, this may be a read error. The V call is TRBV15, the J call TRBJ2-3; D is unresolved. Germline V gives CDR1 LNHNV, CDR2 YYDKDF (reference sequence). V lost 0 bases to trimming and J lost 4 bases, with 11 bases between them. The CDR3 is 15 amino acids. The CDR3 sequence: CATSRDRVTSDTQYF. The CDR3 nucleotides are TGTGCCACCAGCAGAGATAGAGTCACGTCAGATACGCAGTATTTT. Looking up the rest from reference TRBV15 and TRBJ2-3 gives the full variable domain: DAMVIQNPRYQVTQFGKPVTLSCSQTLNHNVMYWYQQKSSQAPKLLFHYYDKDFNNEADTPDNFQSRRPNTSFCFLDIRSPGLGDTAMYLCATSRDRVTSDTQYFGPGTRLTVL.

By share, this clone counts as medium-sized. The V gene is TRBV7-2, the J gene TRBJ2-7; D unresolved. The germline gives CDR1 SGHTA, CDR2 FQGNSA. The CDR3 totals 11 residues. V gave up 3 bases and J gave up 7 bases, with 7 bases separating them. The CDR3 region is CASSFAFEQYF. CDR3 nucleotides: TGTGCCAGCAGCTTCGCCTTTGAGCAGTACTTC.

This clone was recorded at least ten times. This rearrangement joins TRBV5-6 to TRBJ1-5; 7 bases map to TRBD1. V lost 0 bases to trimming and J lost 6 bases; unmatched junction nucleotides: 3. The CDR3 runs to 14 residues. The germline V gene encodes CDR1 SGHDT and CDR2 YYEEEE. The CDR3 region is CASSLGTGPQPQHF. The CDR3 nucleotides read TGTGCCAGCAGCTTGGGGACAGGACCTCAGCCCCAGCATTTT.

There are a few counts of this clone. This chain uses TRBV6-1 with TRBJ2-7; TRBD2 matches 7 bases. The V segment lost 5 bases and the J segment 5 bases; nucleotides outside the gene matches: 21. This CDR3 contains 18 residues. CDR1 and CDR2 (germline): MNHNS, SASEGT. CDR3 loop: CASSKSLGLQAGFNEQYF. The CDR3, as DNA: TGTGCCAGCAGTAAGAGTTTAGGGCTTCAAGCGGGATTCAACGAGCAGTACTTC.

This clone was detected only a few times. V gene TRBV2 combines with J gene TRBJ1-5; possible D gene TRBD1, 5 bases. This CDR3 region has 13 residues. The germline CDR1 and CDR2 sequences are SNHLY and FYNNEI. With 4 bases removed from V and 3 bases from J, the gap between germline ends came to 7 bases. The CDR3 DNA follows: TGTGCCAGCAGTGGGGGCATCAATCAGCCCCAGCATTTT. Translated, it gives CASSGGINQPQHF.

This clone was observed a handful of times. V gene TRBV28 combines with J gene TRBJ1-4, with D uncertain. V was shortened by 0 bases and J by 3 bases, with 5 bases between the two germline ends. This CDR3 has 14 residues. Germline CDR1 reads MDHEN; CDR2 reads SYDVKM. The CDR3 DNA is TGTGCCAGCAGTTTATGGGGTCCTAATGAAAAACTGTTTTTT. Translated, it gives CASSLWGPNEKLFF.

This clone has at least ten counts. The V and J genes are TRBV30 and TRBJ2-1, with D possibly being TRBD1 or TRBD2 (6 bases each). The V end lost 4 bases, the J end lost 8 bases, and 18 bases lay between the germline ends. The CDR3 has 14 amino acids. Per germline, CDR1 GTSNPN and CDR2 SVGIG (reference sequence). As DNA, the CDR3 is TGTGCCTGGAATGGGCAGCAGGAGGGGGATGAGCAGTTCTTC. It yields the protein CAWNGQQEGDEQFF.

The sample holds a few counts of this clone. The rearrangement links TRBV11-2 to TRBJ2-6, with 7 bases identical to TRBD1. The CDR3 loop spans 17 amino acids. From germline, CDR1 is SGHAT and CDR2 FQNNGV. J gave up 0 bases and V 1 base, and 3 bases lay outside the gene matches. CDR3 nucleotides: TGTGCCAGCAGCTTAGGGGCAGGGGGCTCTGGGGCCAACGTCCTGACTTTC. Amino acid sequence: CASSLGAGGSGANVLTF.

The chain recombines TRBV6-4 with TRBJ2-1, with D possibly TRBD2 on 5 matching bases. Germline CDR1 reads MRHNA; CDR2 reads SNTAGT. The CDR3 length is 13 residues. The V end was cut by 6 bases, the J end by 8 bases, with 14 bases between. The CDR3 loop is CASSLDAGDEQFF. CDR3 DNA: TGTGCCAGCAGCTTAGATGCCGGGGATGAGCAGTTCTTC.

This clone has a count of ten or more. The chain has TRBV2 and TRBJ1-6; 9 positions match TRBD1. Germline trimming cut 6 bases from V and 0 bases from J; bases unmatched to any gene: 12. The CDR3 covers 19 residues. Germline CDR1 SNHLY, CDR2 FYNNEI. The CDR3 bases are TGTGCCAGCAGGGTGGGGACAGGGAGGATTAGCTCCTATAATTCACCCCTCCACTTT. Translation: CASRVGTGRISSYNSPLHF.

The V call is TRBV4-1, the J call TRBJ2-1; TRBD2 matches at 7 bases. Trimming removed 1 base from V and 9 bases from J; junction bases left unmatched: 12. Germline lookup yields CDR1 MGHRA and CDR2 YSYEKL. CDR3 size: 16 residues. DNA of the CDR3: TGCGCCAGCAGCCAAGGCGAATGGCGGGAGACGGTTGAGCAGTTCTTC. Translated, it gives CASSQGEWRETVEQFF.

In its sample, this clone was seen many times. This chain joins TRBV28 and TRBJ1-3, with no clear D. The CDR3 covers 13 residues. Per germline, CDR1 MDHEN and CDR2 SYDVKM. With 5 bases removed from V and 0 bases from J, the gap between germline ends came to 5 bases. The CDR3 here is CASSLYSGNTIYF. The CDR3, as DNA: TGTGCCAGCAGTCTCTACTCTGGAAACACCATATATTTT.

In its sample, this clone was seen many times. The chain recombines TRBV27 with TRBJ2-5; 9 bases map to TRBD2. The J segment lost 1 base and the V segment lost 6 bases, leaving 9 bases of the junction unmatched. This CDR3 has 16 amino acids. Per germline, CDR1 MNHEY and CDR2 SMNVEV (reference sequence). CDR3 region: CASSPETSGGQETQYF. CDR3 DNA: TGTGCCAGCAGCCCGGAGACTAGCGGAGGCCAAGAGACCCAGTACTTC.

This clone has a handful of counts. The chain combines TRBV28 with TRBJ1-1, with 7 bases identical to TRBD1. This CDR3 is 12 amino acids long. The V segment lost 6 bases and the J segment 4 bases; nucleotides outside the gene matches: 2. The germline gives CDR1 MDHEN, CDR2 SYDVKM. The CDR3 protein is CASSPGGTEAFF. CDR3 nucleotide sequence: TGTGCCAGCAGCCCAGGGGGCACTGAAGCTTTCTTT.